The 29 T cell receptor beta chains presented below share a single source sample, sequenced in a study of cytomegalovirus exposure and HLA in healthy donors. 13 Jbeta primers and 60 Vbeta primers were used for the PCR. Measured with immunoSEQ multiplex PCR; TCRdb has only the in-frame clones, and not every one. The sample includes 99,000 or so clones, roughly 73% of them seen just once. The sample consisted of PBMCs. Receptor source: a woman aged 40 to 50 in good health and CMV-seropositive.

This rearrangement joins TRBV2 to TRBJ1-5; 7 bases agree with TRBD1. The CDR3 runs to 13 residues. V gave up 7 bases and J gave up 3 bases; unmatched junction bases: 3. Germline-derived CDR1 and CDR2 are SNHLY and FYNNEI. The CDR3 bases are TGTGCCAGCAAGGGACAGTTCAATCAGCCCCAGCATTTT. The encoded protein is CASKGQFNQPQHF.

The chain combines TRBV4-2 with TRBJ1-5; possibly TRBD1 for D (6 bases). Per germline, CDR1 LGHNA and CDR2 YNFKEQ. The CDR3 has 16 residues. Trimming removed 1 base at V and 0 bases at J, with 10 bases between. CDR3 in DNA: TGTGCCAGCAGCCAAGGGGGGCAGAATAGCAATCAGCCCCAGCATTTT. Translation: CASSQGGQNSNQPQHF.

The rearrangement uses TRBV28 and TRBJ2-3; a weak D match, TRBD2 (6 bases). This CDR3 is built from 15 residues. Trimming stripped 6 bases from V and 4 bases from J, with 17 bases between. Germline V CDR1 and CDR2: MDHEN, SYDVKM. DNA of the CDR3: TGTGCCAGCAGCTCTGTCTTTGGGGGGTCAGATACGCAGTATTTT. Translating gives CASSSVFGGSDTQYF.

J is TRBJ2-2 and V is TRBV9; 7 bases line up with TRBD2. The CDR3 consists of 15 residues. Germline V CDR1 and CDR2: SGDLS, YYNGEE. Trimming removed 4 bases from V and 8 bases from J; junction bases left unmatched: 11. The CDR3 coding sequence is TGTGCCAGCAGCTCTACTAGCGCCCTCAGGGGGGAGCTGTTTTTT. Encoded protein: CASSSTSALRGELFF.

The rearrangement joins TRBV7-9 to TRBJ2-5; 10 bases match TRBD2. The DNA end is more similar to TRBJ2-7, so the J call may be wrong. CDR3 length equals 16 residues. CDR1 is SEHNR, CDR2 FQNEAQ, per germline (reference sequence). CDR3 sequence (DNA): TGTGCCAGCAGCTTAGTTATTAGCGGGGGGACCTACGAGCAGTACTTC. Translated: CASSLVISGGTYEQYF.

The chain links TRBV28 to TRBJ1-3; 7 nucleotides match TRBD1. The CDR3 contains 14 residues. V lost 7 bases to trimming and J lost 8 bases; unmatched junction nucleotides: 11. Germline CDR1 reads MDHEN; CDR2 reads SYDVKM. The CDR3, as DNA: TGTGCCAGCACCGAGGGACAGTTAGGTTACACCATATATTTT. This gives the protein CASTEGQLGYTIYF.

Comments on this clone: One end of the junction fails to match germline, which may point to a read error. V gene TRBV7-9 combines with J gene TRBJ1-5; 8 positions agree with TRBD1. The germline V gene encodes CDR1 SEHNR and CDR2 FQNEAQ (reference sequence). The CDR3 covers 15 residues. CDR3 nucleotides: TGTTCCAGCAGCCTGGGGACAGGTAGCAATCAGCCCCAGCATTTT. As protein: CSSSLGTGSNQPQHF. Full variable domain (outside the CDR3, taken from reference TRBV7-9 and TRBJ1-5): DTGVSQNPRHKITKRGQNVTFRCDPISEHNRLYWYRQTLGQGPEFLTYFQNEAQLEKSRLLSDRFSAERPKGSFSTLEIQRTEQGDSAMYLCSSSLGTGSNQPQHFGDGTRLSIL.

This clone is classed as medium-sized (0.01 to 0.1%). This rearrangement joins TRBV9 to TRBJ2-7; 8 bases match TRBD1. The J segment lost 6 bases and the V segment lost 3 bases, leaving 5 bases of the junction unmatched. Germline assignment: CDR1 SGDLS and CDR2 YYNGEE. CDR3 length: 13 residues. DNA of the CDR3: TGTGCCAGCAGCGCCCGAGGACAGGGCGAGCAGTACTTC. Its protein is CASSARGQGEQYF.

The CDR3, as DNA: TGTGCCAGCAGCTTCCGGGAGGGGTCAGATACGCAGTATTTT. Translated: CASSFREGSDTQYF. The chain employs TRBV5-4 and TRBJ2-3; TRBD2 matches 8 bases. In germline, CDR1 is SGHNT, CDR2 YYREEE (reference sequence). The CDR3 totals 14 residues. Trimming removed 2 bases from V and 4 bases from J; junction bases left unmatched: 3.

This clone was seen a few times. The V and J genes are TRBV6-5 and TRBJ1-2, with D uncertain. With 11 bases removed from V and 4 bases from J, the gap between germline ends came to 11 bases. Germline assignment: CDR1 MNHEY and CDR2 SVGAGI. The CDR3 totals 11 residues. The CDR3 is CAVTRGYGYTF. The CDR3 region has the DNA TGTGCCGTTACGCGGGGCTATGGCTACACCTTC.

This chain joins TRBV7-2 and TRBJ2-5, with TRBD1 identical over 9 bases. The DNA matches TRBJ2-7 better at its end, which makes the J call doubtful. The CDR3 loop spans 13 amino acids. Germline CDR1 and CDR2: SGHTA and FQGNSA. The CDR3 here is CASSLGTGFEQYF. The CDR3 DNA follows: TGTGCCAGCAGCTTGGGGACAGGGTTCGAGCAGTACTTC.

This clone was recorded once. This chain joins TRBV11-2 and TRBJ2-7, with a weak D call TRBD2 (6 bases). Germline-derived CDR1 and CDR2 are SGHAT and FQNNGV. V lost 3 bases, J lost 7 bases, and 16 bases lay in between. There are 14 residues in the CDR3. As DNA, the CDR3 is TGTGCCAGCAGCTTCACTGGCGGGGAGAGTGAGCAGTACTTC. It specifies CASSFTGGESEQYF.

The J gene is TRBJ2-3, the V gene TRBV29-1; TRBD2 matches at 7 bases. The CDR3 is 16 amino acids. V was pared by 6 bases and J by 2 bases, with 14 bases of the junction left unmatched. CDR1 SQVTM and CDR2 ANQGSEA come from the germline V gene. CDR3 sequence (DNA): TGCAGCGTAGGCCCGAGGCTAGCGGAATACACAGATACGCAGTATTTT. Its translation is CSVGPRLAEYTDTQYF.

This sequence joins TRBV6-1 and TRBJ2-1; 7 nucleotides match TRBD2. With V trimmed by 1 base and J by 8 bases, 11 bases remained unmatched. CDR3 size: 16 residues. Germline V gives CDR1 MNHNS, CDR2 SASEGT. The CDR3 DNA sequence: TGTGCCAGCAGTGAAGGCCCTAGAGGGAGGGGCCATGAGCAGTTCTTC. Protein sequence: CASSEGPRGRGHEQFF.

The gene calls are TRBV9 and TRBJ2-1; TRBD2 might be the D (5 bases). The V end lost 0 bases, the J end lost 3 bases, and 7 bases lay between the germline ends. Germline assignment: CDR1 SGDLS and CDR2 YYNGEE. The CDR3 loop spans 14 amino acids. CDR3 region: CASSVERDYNEQFF. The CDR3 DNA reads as TGTGCCAGCAGCGTAGAACGGGACTACAATGAGCAGTTCTTC.

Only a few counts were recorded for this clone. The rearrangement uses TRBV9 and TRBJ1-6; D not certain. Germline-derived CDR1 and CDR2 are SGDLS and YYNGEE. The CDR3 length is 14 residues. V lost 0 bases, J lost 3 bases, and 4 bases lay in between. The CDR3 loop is CASSVDFYNSPLHF. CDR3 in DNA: TGTGCCAGCAGCGTAGACTTCTATAATTCACCCCTCCACTTT.

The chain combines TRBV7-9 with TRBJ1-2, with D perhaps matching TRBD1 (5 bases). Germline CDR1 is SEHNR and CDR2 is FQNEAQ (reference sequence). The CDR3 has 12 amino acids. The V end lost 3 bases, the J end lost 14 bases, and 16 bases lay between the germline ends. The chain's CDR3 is CASSFGTHPVTF. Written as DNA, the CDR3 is TGTGCCAGCAGCTTTGGGACTCATCCCGTGACCTTC.

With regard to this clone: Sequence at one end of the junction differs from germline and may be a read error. The CDR3 coding sequence is TGTGCCAGCAGCTGGAGGATCCTGGGGTGTCCGGACTTC. Its protein product is CASSWRILGCPDF. This sequence joins TRBV5-8 and TRBJ2-7; D perhaps matches TRBD2 (5 bases). Germline values: CDR1 SGHTS, CDR2 YDEGEE. This CDR3 has 13 amino acids.

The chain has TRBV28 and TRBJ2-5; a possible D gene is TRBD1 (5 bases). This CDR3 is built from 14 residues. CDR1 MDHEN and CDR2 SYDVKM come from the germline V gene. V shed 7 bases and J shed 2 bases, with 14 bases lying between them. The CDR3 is CASIIKGSQETQYF. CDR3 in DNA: TGTGCCAGCATAATCAAGGGGTCACAAGAGACCCAGTACTTC.

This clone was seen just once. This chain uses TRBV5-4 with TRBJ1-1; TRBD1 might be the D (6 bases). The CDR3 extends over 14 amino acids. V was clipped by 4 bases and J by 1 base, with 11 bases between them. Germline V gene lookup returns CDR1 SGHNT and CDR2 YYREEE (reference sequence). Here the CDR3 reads CASSPWDKNTEAFF. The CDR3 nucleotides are TGTGCCAGCAGCCCGTGGGACAAGAACACTGAAGCTTTCTTT. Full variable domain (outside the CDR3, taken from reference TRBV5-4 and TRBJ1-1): ETGVTQSPTHLIKTRGQQVTLRCSSQSGHNTVSWYQQALGQGPQFIFQYYREEENGRGNFPPRFSGLQFPNYSSELNVNALELDDSALYLCASSPWDKNTEAFFGQGTRLTVV.

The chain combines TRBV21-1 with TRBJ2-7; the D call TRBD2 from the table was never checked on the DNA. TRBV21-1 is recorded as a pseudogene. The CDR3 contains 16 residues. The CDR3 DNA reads TGTGCCAGCAGCAAAGAGAGAGCGGGAGAGCCTAACGAGCAGTACTTC. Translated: CASSKERAGEPNEQYF.

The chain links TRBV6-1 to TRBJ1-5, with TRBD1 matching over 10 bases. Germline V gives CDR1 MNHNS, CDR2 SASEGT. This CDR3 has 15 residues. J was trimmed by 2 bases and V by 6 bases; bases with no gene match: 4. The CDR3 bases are TGTGCCAGCAGGACAGGGGGCCCGGGCAATCAGCCCCAGCATTTT. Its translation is CASRTGGPGNQPQHF.

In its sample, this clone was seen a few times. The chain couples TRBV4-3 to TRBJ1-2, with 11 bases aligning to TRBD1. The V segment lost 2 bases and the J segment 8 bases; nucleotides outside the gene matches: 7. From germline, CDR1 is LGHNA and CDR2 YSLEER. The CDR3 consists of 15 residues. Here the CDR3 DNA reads TGCGCCAGCAGCCAACGGACAGGGGGCGCGCGGGGCTACACCTTC. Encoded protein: CASSQRTGGARGYTF.

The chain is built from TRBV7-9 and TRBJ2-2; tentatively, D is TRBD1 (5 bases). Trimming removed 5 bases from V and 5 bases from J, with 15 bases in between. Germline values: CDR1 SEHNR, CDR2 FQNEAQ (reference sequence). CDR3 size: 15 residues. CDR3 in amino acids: CASSQSGQRTGELFF. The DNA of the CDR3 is TGTGCCAGCAGCCAGTCCGGACAAAGAACCGGGGAGCTGTTTTTT.

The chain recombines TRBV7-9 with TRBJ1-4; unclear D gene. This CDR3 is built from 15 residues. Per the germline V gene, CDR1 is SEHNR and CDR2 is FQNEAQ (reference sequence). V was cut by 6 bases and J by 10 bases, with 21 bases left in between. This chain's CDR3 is CASREWAEEEGKLFF. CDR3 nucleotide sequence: TGTGCCAGCAGGGAATGGGCCGAGGAGGAGGGAAAACTGTTTTTT.

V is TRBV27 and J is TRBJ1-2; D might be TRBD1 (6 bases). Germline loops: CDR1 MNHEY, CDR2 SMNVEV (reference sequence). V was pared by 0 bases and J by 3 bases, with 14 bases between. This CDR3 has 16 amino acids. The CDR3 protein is CASSLSGGTAYYGYTF. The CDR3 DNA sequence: TGTGCCAGCAGTTTATCAGGGGGTACGGCCTACTATGGCTACACCTTC.

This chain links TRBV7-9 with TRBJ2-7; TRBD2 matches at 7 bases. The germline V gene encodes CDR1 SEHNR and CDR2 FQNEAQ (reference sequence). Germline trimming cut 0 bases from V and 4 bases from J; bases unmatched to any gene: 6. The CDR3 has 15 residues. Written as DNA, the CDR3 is TGTGCCAGCAGCTTAGCTCTAGCGGAAAGATACGAGCAGTACTTC. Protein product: CASSLALAERYEQYF.

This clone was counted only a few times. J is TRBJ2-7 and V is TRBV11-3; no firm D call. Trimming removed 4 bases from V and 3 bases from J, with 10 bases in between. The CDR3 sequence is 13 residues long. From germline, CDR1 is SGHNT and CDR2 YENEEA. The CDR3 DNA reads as TGTGCCAGCAGCTCCCCGCGCTTCTACGAGCAGTACTTC. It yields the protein CASSSPRFYEQYF.

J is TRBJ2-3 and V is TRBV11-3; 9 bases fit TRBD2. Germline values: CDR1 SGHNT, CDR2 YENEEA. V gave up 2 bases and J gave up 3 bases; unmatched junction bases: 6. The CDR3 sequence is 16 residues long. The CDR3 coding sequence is TGTGCCAGCAGCTTATCGGGGGCGGGAGGGACAGATACGCAGTATTTT. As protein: CASSLSGAGGTDTQYF.